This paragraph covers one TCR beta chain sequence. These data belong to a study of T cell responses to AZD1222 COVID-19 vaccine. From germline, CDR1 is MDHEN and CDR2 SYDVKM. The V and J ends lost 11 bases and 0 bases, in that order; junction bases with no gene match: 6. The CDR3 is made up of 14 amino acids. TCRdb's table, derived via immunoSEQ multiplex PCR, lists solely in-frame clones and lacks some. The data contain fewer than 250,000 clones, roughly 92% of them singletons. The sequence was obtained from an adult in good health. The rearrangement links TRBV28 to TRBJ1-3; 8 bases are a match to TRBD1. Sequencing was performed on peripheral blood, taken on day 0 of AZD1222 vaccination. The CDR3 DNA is TGTGCCTCCCACAGGGGGAGCTCTGGAAACACCATATATTTT. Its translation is CASHRGSSGNTIYF. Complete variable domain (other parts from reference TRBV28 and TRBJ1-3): DVKVTQSSRYLVKRTGEKVFLECVQDMDHENMFWYRQDPGLGLRLIYFSYDVKMKEKGDIPEGYSVSREKKERFSLILESASTNQTSMYLCASHRGSSGNTIYFGEGSWLTVV.